Sequencing of this TCR beta chain was carried out in a study of blood T cells in healthy people across ages. Broader study findings: Calculation of diversity from one million T cells yielded estimates considered to be underestimates.

This clonotype was observed a few times. Its antigen is unidentified. One base away lies a much larger clone, so this may be a sequencing read error. The second PCR ran roughly 7 to 11 cycles with a sample-barcoded 5' primer and J-beta primers. A single record per CDR3 protein comes from TCRdb applying MiXCR to the 5' RACE reads. The sample shows some 930,000 distinct CDR3 sequences, roughly 28% of them seen only once. Germline V gives CDR1 LNHNV, CDR2 YYDKDF (reference sequence). The CDR3 covers 16 residues. Separately, the same data were catalogued under a study of T cells of mothers and their children.

The receptor's source is a woman between 35 and 50 years old in good health. Sequencing was done on a sample of blood. This chain connects TRBV15 to TRBJ2-5; 14 bases are shared with TRBD2. The CDR3 loop is CATSKTSGGGQETRYF. In DNA form, the CDR3 reads TGTGCCACCAGCAAGACTAGCGGGGGGGGCCAAGAGACCCGGTACTTC.